The text below deals with one T cell receptor (beta chain). These data are taken from a study of cytomegalovirus exposure and HLA in healthy donors. The CDR3 totals 15 residues. V shed 1 base and J 5 bases; nucleotides not matched to a gene: 5. Germline V CDR1 and CDR2: LGHNA, YNFKEQ. Primers included in the PCR were 60 Vbeta and 13 Jbeta primers. The method was immunoSEQ multiplex PCR; TCRdb's version includes in-frame clones alone and lacks a portion of them. Among over 150,000 clones listed, around 67% were seen once. Material for sequencing was PBMCs. The sequence was collected from a woman younger than 45 in good health and CMV-seropositive. The V call is TRBV4-2, the J call TRBJ2-1; the match to TRBD2 covers 7 bases. CDR3 loop: CASSQVATSHNEQFF. DNA for the CDR3: TGTGCCAGCAGCCAAGTGGCGACTAGCCACAATGAGCAGTTCTTC.